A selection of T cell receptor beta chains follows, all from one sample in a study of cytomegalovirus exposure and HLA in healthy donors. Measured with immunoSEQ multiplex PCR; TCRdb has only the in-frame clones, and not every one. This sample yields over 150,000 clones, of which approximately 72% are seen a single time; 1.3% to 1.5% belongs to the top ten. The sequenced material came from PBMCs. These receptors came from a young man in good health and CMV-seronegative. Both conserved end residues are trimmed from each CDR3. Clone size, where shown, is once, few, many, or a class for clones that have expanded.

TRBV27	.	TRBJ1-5	ASSLGTGLNQPQH
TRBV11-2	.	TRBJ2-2	ASGPPNTGELF
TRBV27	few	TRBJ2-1	ASSWAGSYNEQF
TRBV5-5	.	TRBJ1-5	ASLGGVGHQPQH
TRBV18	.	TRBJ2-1	ASSPALAGGYNEQF
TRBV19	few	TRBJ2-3	ASNQRERDTQY
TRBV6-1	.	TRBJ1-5	ASSERERQPQH
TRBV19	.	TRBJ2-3	ASRDPSGPQY
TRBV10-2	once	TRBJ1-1	ASSQQGATEAF
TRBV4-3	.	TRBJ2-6	ASSQDPRRGAGVDSGANVLT
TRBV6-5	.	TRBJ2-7	ATLGLGTYEQY
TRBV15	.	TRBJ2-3	ATSRVSGSPDTQY